The T cell receptor beta chain described here comes from a study of response to subunit inactivated influenza vaccine. TCRdb reanalysed the RT-PCR reads using MiXCR and keeps one entry per CDR3 protein. This table has some 300,000 distinct CDR3 sequences, about 20% appearing once. The CDR3 consists of 13 residues. V lost 5 bases and J 0 bases, leaving 10 bases between the germline ends. Looked up from germline, CDR1 is DFQATT and CDR2 is SNEGSKA (reference sequence). The sample was PBMCs from blood, taken around 22 months after vaccination. The V and J genes are TRBV20-1 and TRBJ1-2; possible D gene TRBD1, 6 bases. This receptor was identified in a man aged 45 to 75 who received an inactivated influenza vaccine. CDR3: CSAYGQSNYGYTF. The CDR3 DNA reads TGCAGTGCTTATGGACAGTCTAACTATGGCTACACCTTC.